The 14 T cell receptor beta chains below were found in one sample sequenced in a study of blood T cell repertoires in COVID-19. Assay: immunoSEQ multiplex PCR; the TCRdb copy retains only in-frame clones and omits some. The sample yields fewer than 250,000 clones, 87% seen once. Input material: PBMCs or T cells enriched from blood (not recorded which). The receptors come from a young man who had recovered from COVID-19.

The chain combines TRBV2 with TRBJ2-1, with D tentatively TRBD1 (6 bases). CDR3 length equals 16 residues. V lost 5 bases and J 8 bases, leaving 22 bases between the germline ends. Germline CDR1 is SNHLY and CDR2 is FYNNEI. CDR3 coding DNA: TGTGCCAGCAGTAACCCGGAGGTTAGACAGGATGATGAGCAGTTCTTC. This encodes CASSNPEVRQDDEQFF.

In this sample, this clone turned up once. The CDR3 DNA sequence: TGTGCCAGCAGCCCGACAGGGACCGGCTACACCTTC. Its protein is CASSPTGTGYTF. J is TRBJ1-2 and V is TRBV7-9, with 7 bases lining up with TRBD1. CDR1 and CDR2 (germline): SEHNR, FQNEAQ (reference sequence). This CDR3 has 12 residues. With 5 bases clipped from V and 8 bases from J, the junction kept 5 bases outside the gene matches.

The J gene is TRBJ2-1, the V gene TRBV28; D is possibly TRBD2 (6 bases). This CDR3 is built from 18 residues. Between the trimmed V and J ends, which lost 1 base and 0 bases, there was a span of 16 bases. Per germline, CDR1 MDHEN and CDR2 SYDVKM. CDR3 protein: CASSLYIGGIASYNEQFF. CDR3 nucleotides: TGTGCCAGCAGTTTATACATCGGGGGTATAGCCTCCTACAATGAGCAGTTCTTC.

The CDR3 here is CATRSHLDGYTF. The DNA for the CDR3 is TGTGCCACCAGGTCACACCTCGATGGCTACACCTTC. This chain uses TRBV24-1 with TRBJ1-2, with D hard to call. In germline, CDR1 is KGHDR, CDR2 SFDVKD. CDR3 length: 12 residues. V was trimmed by 7 bases and J by 6 bases, leaving 11 bases between them.

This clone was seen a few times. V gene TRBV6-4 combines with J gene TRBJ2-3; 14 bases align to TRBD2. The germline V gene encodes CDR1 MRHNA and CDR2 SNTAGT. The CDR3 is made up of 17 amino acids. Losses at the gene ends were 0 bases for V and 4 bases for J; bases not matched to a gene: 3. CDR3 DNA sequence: TGTGCCAGCAGTGACTCGGGGACTAGCGGGGGTCCAGATACGCAGTATTTT. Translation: CASSDSGTSGGPDTQYF.

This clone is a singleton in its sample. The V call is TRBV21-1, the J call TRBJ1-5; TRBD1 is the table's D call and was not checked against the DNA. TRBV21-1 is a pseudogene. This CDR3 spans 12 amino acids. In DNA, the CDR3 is TGTGCCAGCAGCAAACAGGATCAGCCCCAGCATTTT. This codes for CASSKQDQPQHF.

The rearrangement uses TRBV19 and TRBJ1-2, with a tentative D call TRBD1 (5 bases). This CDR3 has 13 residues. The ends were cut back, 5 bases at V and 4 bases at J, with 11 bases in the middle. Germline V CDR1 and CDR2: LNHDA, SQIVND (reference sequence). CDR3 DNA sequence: TGTGCCAGTAGTCCGCCGGACATCTATGGCTACACCTTC. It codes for CASSPPDIYGYTF.

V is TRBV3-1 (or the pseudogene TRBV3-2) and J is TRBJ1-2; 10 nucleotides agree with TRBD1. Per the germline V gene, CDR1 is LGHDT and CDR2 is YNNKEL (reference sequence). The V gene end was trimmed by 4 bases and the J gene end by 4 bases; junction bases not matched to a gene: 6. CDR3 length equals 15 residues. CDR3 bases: TGTGCCAGCAGCCTCTCGACAGGGGGCAGCTATGGCTACACCTTC. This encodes CASSLSTGGSYGYTF.

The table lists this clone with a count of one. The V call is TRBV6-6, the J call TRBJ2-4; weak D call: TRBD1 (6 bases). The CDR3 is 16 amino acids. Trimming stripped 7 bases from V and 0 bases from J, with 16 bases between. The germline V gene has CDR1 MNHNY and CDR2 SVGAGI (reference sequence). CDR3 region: CASMGMDSLAKNIQYF. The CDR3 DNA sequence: TGTGCCAGCATGGGGATGGACAGCCTAGCCAAAAACATTCAGTACTTC.

Here the CDR3 reads CASSDRSGQGYNSPLHF. In nucleotides, the CDR3 is TGTGCCAGCAGCGATCGGTCGGGACAGGGGTATAATTCACCCCTCCACTTT. The chain carries TRBV9 and TRBJ1-6, with TRBD1 matching 10 bases. The CDR3 sequence is 17 residues long. Germline V CDR1 and CDR2: SGDLS, YYNGEE. Trimming removed 3 bases from V and 4 bases from J; junction bases left unmatched: 7.

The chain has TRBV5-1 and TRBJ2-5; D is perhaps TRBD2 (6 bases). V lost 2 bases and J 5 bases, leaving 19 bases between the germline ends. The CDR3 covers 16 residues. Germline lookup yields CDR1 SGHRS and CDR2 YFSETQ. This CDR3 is CASSFMAGSGGETQYF. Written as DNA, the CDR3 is TGCGCCAGCAGCTTCATGGCCGGCTCTGGGGGGGAGACCCAGTACTTC.

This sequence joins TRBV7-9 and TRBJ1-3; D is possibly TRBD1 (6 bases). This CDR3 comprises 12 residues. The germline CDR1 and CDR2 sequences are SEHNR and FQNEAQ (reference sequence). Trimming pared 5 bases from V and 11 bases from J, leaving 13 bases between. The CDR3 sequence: CASSNKTGPIYF. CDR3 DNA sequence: TGTGCCAGCAGCAATAAGACAGGTCCCATATATTTT.

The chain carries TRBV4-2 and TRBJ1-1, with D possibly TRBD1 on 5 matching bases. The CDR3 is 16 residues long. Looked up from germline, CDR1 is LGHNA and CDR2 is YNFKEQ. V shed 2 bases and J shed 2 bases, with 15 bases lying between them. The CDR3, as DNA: TGTGCCAGCAGCCAATTGGGCTCAGGGATAAACACTGAAGCTTTCTTT. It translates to CASSQLGSGINTEAFF.

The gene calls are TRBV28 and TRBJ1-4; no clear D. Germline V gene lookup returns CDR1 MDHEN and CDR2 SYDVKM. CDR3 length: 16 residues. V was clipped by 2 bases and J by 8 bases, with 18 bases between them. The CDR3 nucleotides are TGTGCCAGCAGTTTAGATTTACCAGCAGGAGGGGAAAAACTGTTTTTT. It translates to CASSLDLPAGGEKLFF.